This T cell receptor beta chain was recorded in a study of T cells in narcolepsy. Findings and limits, study-wide: Autoreactive clone sequences were missing from some blood memory CD4+ repertoires.

V lost 1 base and J lost 1, with 19 bases in between. Per germline, CDR1 LGHNA and CDR2 YNFKEQ. This CDR3 region has 18 residues. This table comes from immunoSEQ multiplex PCR, and its TCRdb copy is limited to in-frame clones, with some not included. The sample includes tens of thousands of clones, over 70% of them seen just once. To note about this clone: Its matching antigen is unknown. A much larger clone is a single base away; this may be a read error.

This clonotype was obtained from a human donor in good health. The material sequenced was memory (CD45RA-) CD4+ T cells from blood. This sequence joins TRBV4-2 and TRBJ1-1, with TRBD1 as a possible D gene (5 bases). CDR3 region: CASSQGRLPDKRNTEAFF. The CDR3 DNA reads as TGTGCCAGCAGCCAAGGCCGACTGCCGGACAAGAGGAACACTGAAGCTTTCTTT.